The 23 T cell receptor beta chains given below trace back to one sample, sequenced in a study of control samples from healthy donors and cancer patients. Method: immunoSEQ multiplex PCR; TCRdb's copy keeps in-frame clones and lacks some. The top ten hold less than 6% of the sample, which has 75,000 or so clones, approximately 90% seen once. Sequenced sample: PBMCs. Source of these receptors: a man between 60 and 70 years old with colorectal cancer.

The rearrangement uses TRBV28 and TRBJ1-6; no clear D gene. Germline CDR1 MDHEN, CDR2 SYDVKM. This CDR3 region has 16 residues. Trimming shortened V by 6 bases and J by 9 bases, and 21 bases separated the two germline ends. The CDR3 DNA follows: TGTGCCAGCAGCGGGAGTGGGCTCATAGGGTTTTCACCCCTCCACTTT. Translation: CASSGSGLIGFSPLHF.

This sequence joins TRBV18 and TRBJ1-4, with unresolved D. Germline V gene lookup returns CDR1 KGHSH and CDR2 LQKENI. Trimming took 2 bases from V and 6 from J, leaving 16 bases between them. The CDR3 has 16 residues. The CDR3 reads CASSPGLSRVDEKLFF. The CDR3 nucleotides read TGTGCCAGCTCACCAGGGCTATCAAGGGTCGATGAAAAACTGTTTTTT.

The chain joins TRBV5-1 to TRBJ2-7; 11 bases are shared with TRBD1. The V and J ends lost 0 bases and 6 bases, in that order; junction bases with no gene match: 5. This CDR3 has 15 residues. Germline V CDR1 and CDR2: SGHRS, YFSETQ. The CDR3 sequence is CASSLEGQGVGEQYF. The DNA of the CDR3 is TGCGCCAGCAGCTTGGAGGGACAGGGGGTCGGCGAGCAGTACTTC.

This chain links TRBV5-6 with TRBJ2-7; D remains unclear. V was clipped by 0 bases and J by 2 bases, with 6 bases between them. The CDR3 spans 13 residues. The germline CDR1 and CDR2 sequences are SGHDT and YYEEEE. As DNA, the CDR3 is TGTGCCAGCAGCTTGGGGGGAACCTACGAGCAGTACTTC. It translates to CASSLGGTYEQYF. Complete variable domain (other parts from reference TRBV5-6 and TRBJ2-7): DAGVTQSPTHLIKTRGQQVTLRCSPKSGHDTVSWYQQALGQGPQFIFQYYEEEERQRGNFPDRFSGHQFPNYSSELNVNALLLGDSALYLCASSLGGTYEQYFGPGTRLTVT.

The chain couples TRBV28 to TRBJ1-2, with TRBD1 matching over 8 bases. Germline CDR1 is MDHEN and CDR2 is SYDVKM. This CDR3 has 16 amino acids. The trim removed 6 bases at V and 7 bases at J, leaving 16 bases unmatched. Here the CDR3 reads CASRRQGSGTGSGYTF. CDR3 in DNA: TGTGCCAGCAGGCGACAGGGGAGTGGTACCGGGAGTGGCTACACCTTC.

The rearrangement links TRBV18 to TRBJ1-1; 10 nucleotides match TRBD1. The J segment lost 5 bases and the V segment lost 3 bases, leaving 9 bases of the junction unmatched. The CDR3 covers 16 residues. Per the germline V gene, CDR1 is KGHSH and CDR2 is LQKENI. CDR3 protein: CASSPGQGKILTEAFF. The CDR3, as DNA: TGTGCCAGCTCACCGGGACAGGGGAAGATCCTGACTGAAGCTTTCTTT.

This chain joins TRBV28 and TRBJ1-2, with D unresolved. This CDR3 contains 14 residues. The V gene's germline CDR1 is MDHEN and CDR2 SYDVKM. V shed 2 bases and J shed 4 bases, with 11 bases lying between them. The CDR3 DNA is TGTGCCAGCAGTTTAAGTCCAGGACCCTATGGCTACACCTTC. It specifies CASSLSPGPYGYTF.

The chain carries TRBV6-6 and TRBJ2-1; a possible D gene is TRBD1 (5 bases). This CDR3 contains 12 residues. The germline V gene encodes CDR1 MNHNY and CDR2 SVGAGI (reference sequence). The ends were cut back, 5 bases at V and 9 bases at J, with 11 bases in the middle. The CDR3: CASSGQGIEQFF. Written as DNA, the CDR3 is TGTGCCAGCAGTGGGCAGGGAATTGAGCAGTTCTTC.

The V and J genes are TRBV12-5 and TRBJ2-3; D ambiguous. The CDR3 runs 17 residues. CDR1 and CDR2 from the germline V gene are LGHNT and FRNRAP. V was cut by 0 bases and J by 0 bases, with 13 bases left in between. The CDR3 coding sequence is TGTGCTAGTGGTTTGGTAAGGGTAGCCTTTAGCACAGATACGCAGTATTTT. Translating gives CASGLVRVAFSTDTQYF. The full variable domain, in which reference TRBV12-5 and TRBJ2-3 provide the parts outside the CDR3, is DARVTQTPRHKVTEMGQEVTMRCQPILGHNTVFWYRQTMMQGLELLAYFRNRAPLDDSGMPKDRFSAEMPDATLATLKIQPSEPRDSAVYFCASGLVRVAFSTDTQYFGPGTRLTVL.

This chain links TRBV5-6 with TRBJ1-4; D is undetermined. The germline V gene has CDR1 SGHDT and CDR2 YYEEEE. The CDR3 runs 15 residues. V was clipped by 3 bases and J by 4 bases, with 13 bases between them. The CDR3 DNA is TGTGCCAGCAGCTGGCGAAGGCCACTTAATGAAAAACTGTTTTTT. Translated: CASSWRRPLNEKLFF. The full variable domain, its missing parts supplied by reference TRBV5-6 and TRBJ1-4, is DAGVTQSPTHLIKTRGQQVTLRCSPKSGHDTVSWYQQALGQGPQFIFQYYEEEERQRGNFPDRFSGHQFPNYSSELNVNALLLGDSALYLCASSWRRPLNEKLFFGSGTQLSVL.

The chain joins TRBV28 to TRBJ1-5; D remains unclear. The CDR3 is 14 residues long. The V end lost 6 bases, the J end lost 2 bases, and 11 bases lay between the germline ends. From germline, CDR1 is MDHEN and CDR2 SYDVKM. The chain's CDR3 is CASSPDGRNQPQHF. CDR3 bases: TGTGCCAGCAGCCCGGACGGCCGCAATCAGCCCCAGCATTTT.

V and J are TRBV2 and TRBJ1-2, with 11 bases that match TRBD1. Germline V gene sequence: CDR1 SNHLY, CDR2 FYNNEI. This CDR3 is built from 14 residues. Trimming took 6 bases from V and 8 from J; bases not matched to a gene: 8. CDR3 amino acids: CASRGTGGLGGYTF. Written as DNA, the CDR3 is TGTGCCAGCAGGGGGACAGGGGGACTGGGAGGCTACACCTTC. Full variable domain (outside the CDR3, taken from reference TRBV2 and TRBJ1-2): EPEVTQTPSHQVTQMGQEVILRCVPISNHLYFYWYRQILGQKVEFLVSFYNNEISEKSEIFDDQFSVERPDGSNFTLKIRSTKLEDSAMYFCASRGTGGLGGYTFGSGTRLTVV.

The chain combines TRBV9 with TRBJ2-1; D possibly uses TRBD1 or TRBD2 (5 bases each). This CDR3 spans 15 amino acids. Germline V lookup: CDR1 SGDLS, CDR2 YYNGEE. Deletions cut 3 bases from V and 6 bases from J, with 16 bases between. Written as DNA, the CDR3 is TGTGCCAGCAGCGGGGGACGGGGAGTTGGCAATGAGCAGTTCTTC. Its translation: CASSGGRGVGNEQFF.

This chain uses TRBV7-9 with TRBJ1-1; TRBD1 agrees at 7 bases. V lost 6 bases and J lost 4; bases outside the gene matches: 8. The CDR3 contains 14 residues. Looked up from germline, CDR1 is SEHNR and CDR2 is FQNEAQ (reference sequence). CDR3 sequence reads: CASSPLTGSTEAFF. The CDR3 nucleotides read TGTGCCAGCAGTCCCTTGACAGGGAGCACTGAAGCTTTCTTT.

The chain uses TRBV4-3 and TRBJ2-2; a weak D match, TRBD1 (5 bases). V shed 4 bases and J shed 4 bases, with 10 bases lying between them. CDR3 length: 14 residues. The germline V gene has CDR1 LGHNA and CDR2 YSLEER. The CDR3 loop reads CASSRDSPTGELFF. For the CDR3, the DNA is TGCGCCAGCAGCCGAGACAGTCCCACCGGGGAGCTGTTTTTT.

V and J are TRBV7-9 and TRBJ2-5, with TRBD1 matching over 11 bases. V lost 2 bases and J lost 8; bases outside the gene matches: 10. Germline loops: CDR1 SEHNR, CDR2 FQNEAQ (reference sequence). This CDR3 spans 16 amino acids. CDR3 protein: CASSLRDRGIRGTQYF. The CDR3, as DNA: TGTGCCAGCAGCTTAAGGGACAGGGGGATAAGAGGTACCCAGTACTTC.

The rearrangement joins TRBV7-6 to TRBJ2-7, with D unclear. V was pared by 0 bases and J by 3 bases, with 12 bases between. Germline values: CDR1 SGHVS, CDR2 FNYEAQ. The length of the CDR3 is 15 residues. CDR3 sequence (DNA): TGTGCCAGCAGCTTAGCAGGGATTGACGGCTACGAGCAGTACTTC. Its protein is CASSLAGIDGYEQYF.

The gene calls are TRBV28 and TRBJ2-2; tentatively, D is TRBD1 or TRBD2 (7 bases each). Trimming took off 3 bases at V and 5 bases at J, with 10 bases between the two ends. Germline V gene sequence: CDR1 MDHEN, CDR2 SYDVKM. CDR3 length: 14 amino acids. The CDR3, as DNA: TGTGCCAGCAGTTTCCAGGGGGGGACCGGGGAGCTGTTTTTT. Protein product: CASSFQGGTGELFF. The entire variable domain, with the rest obtained from reference TRBV28 and TRBJ2-2, is as follows: DVKVTQSSRYLVKRTGEKVFLECVQDMDHENMFWYRQDPGLGLRLIYFSYDVKMKEKGDIPEGYSVSREKKERFSLILESASTNQTSMYLCASSFQGGTGELFFGEGSRLTVL.

The sample holds one count of this clone. The rearrangement uses TRBV3-1 (or the pseudogene TRBV3-2) and TRBJ1-2, with unresolved D. The length of the CDR3 is 15 residues. The ends were cut back, 0 bases at V and 3 bases at J, with 11 bases in the middle. Per germline, CDR1 LGHDT and CDR2 YNNKEL (reference sequence). The CDR3 coding sequence is TGTGCCAGCAGCCAAGAGACGCTAGGCGACTATGGCTACACCTTC. Protein product: CASSQETLGDYGYTF.

This chain links TRBV7-3 with TRBJ2-5; TRBD2 is a possible D gene (6 bases). The germline V gene encodes CDR1 SGHTA and CDR2 FQGTGA. The CDR3 has 15 amino acids. V gave up 1 base and J gave up 1 base, with 10 bases separating them. The CDR3 reads CASSLNPGLQETQYF. For the CDR3, the DNA is TGTGCCAGCAGCTTAAACCCGGGACTCCAAGAGACCCAGTACTTC.

This chain uses TRBV7-2 with TRBJ2-1; a possible D gene is TRBD1 (6 bases). Looked up from germline, CDR1 is SGHTA and CDR2 is FQGNSA. The CDR3 runs 16 residues. V lost 5 bases and J 7 bases, leaving 21 bases between the germline ends. CDR3 in amino acids: CASSLREGEFGNEQFF. DNA of the CDR3: TGTGCCAGCAGCCTCCGAGAGGGGGAGTTTGGGAATGAGCAGTTCTTC. The full variable domain, in which reference TRBV7-2 and TRBJ2-1 provide the parts outside the CDR3, is GAGVSQSPSNKVTEKGKDVELRCDPISGHTALYWYRQSLGQGLEFLIYFQGNSAPDKSGLPSDRFSAERTGGSVSTLTIQRTQQEDSAVYLCASSLREGEFGNEQFFGPGTRLTVL.

The chain joins TRBV7-2 to TRBJ2-5; 8 bases align to TRBD1. Trimming took 5 bases from V and 4 from J; bases not matched to a gene: 6. Per germline, CDR1 SGHTA and CDR2 FQGNSA. CDR3 length: 14 residues. The CDR3 here is CASSPDRGGETQYF. CDR3 coding DNA: TGTGCCAGCAGCCCCGACAGGGGTGGAGAGACCCAGTACTTC.

J is TRBJ2-3 and V is TRBV28; D is tentatively TRBD1 or TRBD2 (6 bases each). The CDR3 is made up of 17 amino acids. Germline V CDR1 and CDR2: MDHEN, SYDVKM. The V and J ends lost 0 bases and 2 bases respectively, with 15 bases between them. As DNA, the CDR3 is TGTGCCAGCAGTTTATGGTCGGGGGCCGGACTCACAGATACGCAGTATTTT. Translation: CASSLWSGAGLTDTQYF.